This T cell receptor beta chain is from a study of blood T cell repertoires in COVID-19. Study-wide background: PBMCs, B-cell-depleted T cells, or T cells were the source of the cDNA or gDNA that made up the material.

Clones were read by immunoSEQ multiplex PCR, and TCRdb kept only the in-frame ones, dropping some. The sample records 150,000 to 200,000 clones, roughly 76% being singletons. This clone was detected only a few times. Trimming took off 2 bases at V and 2 bases at J, with 15 bases between the two ends. CDR1 and CDR2 from the germline V gene are SGHVS and FQNEAQ. CDR3 length equals 17 residues. The sequenced sample was peripheral blood. The clonotype originates from a woman older than 75 with COVID-19, enrolled during active disease. V gene TRBV7-8 combines with J gene TRBJ2-2; possible D gene TRBD2, 6 bases. This CDR3 is CASSLPEGSGNTGELFF. The CDR3 bases are TGTGCCAGCAGCTTACCCGAGGGTAGCGGCAACACCGGGGAGCTGTTTTTT.